This TCR beta chain was identified in a study of identical twins. Study results and caveats: Cross-sectional statistics, not tracking of the same donors, supported the conclusions.

This clonotype was observed at least ten times. What it binds is unknown. The germline V gene has CDR1 DFQATT and CDR2 SNEGSKA (reference sequence). The V end was cut by 0 bases, the J end by 0 bases, with 12 bases between. The CDR3 sequence is 15 residues long. TCRdb reprocessed the 5' RACE reads with MiXCR, giving one entry per CDR3 protein. This sample carries 270,000 or so distinct CDR3 sequences, roughly 8% of them seen once, and the ten largest clones take over 2.5%. The sample was also reused in another study, on yellow fever vaccine responses in identical twins.

The receptor's source is a young woman in good health. The V gene is TRBV20-1, the J gene TRBJ2-7; D remains ambiguous. Source material: CD8+ T cells sorted from blood. The CDR3 spells CSARDPGRSSYEQYF. The CDR3 region has the DNA TGCAGTGCTAGAGATCCGGGCAGGAGCTCCTACGAGCAGTACTTC.